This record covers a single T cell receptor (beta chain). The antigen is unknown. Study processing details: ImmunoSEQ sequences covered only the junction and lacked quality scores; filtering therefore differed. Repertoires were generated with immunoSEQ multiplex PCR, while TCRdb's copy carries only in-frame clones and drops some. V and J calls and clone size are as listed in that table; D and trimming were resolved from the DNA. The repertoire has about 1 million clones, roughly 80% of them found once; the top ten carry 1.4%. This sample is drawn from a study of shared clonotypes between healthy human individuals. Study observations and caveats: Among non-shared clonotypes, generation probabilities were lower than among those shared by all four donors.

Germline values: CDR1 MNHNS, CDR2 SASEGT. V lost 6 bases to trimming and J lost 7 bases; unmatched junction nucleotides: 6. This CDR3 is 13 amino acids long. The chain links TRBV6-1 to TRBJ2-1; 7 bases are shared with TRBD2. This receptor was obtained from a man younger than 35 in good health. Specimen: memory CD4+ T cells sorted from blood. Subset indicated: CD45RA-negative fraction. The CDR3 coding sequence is TGTGCCAGCAGGGATATACTAGCGAATGAGCAGTTCTTC. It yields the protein CASRDILANEQFF.